These T cell receptor beta chains were read from a single sample in a study of blood T cell repertoires in COVID-19. This table comes from immunoSEQ multiplex PCR, and its TCRdb copy is limited to in-frame clones, with some not included. The data hold a few hundred thousand clones, with around 87% observed a single time. Sequenced material: PBMCs or T cells enriched from blood (not recorded which). The receptors shown here come from a middle-aged man in a cohort exposed to, infected with or recovered from COVID-19 (not recorded which). Each CDR3 is given with its conserved first and last residue. A D gene is named only where the DNA matches it firmly. The size entry is marked missing in some rows and otherwise reads once, few, many or a size class.

>TRBV5-1|.|TRBD2|TRBJ2-1
CASSLGSGRMNEQFF
TGCGCCAGCAGCTTGGGTAGCGGGAGAATGAATGAGCAGTTCTTC
>TRBV18|.|TRBD2|TRBJ2-3
CASSQQGTSGRNRLFTDTQYF
TGTGCCAGCTCACAACAAGGGACTAGCGGGAGAAACCGCCTTTTTACAGATACGCAGTATTTT
>TRBV10-3|.|.|TRBJ1-3
CAISWGASGNTIYF
TGTGCCATTTCGTGGGGCGCCTCTGGAAACACCATATATTTT
>TRBV3-1/TRBV3-2|.|.|TRBJ1-4
CASSPGGTNEKLFF
TGTGCCAGCAGCCCCGGAGGGACTAATGAAAAACTGTTTTTT
>TRBV30|.|.|TRBJ1-5
CAWSVNRDQPQHF
TGTGCCTGGAGTGTTAACAGGGATCAGCCCCAGCATTTT
>TRBV10-3|.|.|TRBJ2-1
CAISEGGLGAREQFF
TGTGCCATCAGTGAGGGAGGACTGGGGGCCCGGGAGCAGTTCTTC
>TRBV4-1|.|.|TRBJ2-2
CASSQDPGLANTGELFF
TGCGCCAGCAGCCAGGATCCAGGACTCGCGAACACCGGGGAGCTGTTTTTT
>TRBV6-5|.|.|TRBJ1-5
CASIGTLSNQPQHF
TGTGCCAGCATAGGGACACTTAGCAATCAGCCCCAGCATTTT
>TRBV19|few|.|TRBJ1-1
CASSPDRGRHVGTEAFF
TGTGCCAGTAGTCCCGATCGAGGGCGCCATGTGGGCACTGAAGCTTTCTTT
>TRBV6-1|.|.|TRBJ1-3
CASSGSGLGSGNTIYF
TGTGCCAGCAGTGGTTCAGGACTTGGCTCTGGAAACACCATATATTTT
>TRBV30|.|.|TRBJ1-4
CAWSQTVNEKLFF
TGTGCCTGGAGTCAGACAGTTAATGAAAAACTGTTTTTT
>TRBV3-1/TRBV3-2|.|.|TRBJ1-5
CASSQGAQPQHF
TGTGCCAGCAGCCAAGGCGCTCAGCCCCAGCATTTT
>TRBV19|.|TRBD1|TRBJ2-7
CASSRDSFYEQYF
TGTGCCAGTAGTAGGGACAGTTTCTACGAGCAGTACTTC
>TRBV19|.|TRBD1|TRBJ2-5
CASSIRTGGFQETQYF
TGTGCCAGTAGTATAAGGACAGGGGGGTTCCAAGAGACCCAGTACTTC
>TRBV10-3|.|.|TRBJ1-4
CAISARVATNEKLFF
TGTGCCATCAGTGCCAGGGTGGCAACTAATGAAAAACTGTTTTTT
>TRBV15|.|TRBD2|TRBJ2-1
CATSKGLAGFEQFF
TGTGCCACCAGCAAGGGACTAGCGGGCTTTGAGCAGTTCTTC